This T cell receptor (beta chain) emerged from a study of T-cell memory formation after mild COVID-19. Germline lookup yields CDR1 SEHNR and CDR2 FQNEAQ (reference sequence). The CDR3 runs 17 residues. V shed 5 bases and J 5 bases; nucleotides not matched to a gene: 14. Via MiXCR, TCRdb re-called the 5' RACE reads, giving one row per CDR3 protein. The sample carries 200,000 to 250,000 distinct CDR3 sequences, over 9.5% recorded once. This clonotype occurred many times. This sequence was found in a man between 18 and 35 years old who had mild COVID-19 (a few samples of this study predate the infection). Cell type and time point are not known. Sequencing was done on a sample of PBMCs or a T cell subset sorted from them (not recorded which). This sequence joins TRBV7-9 and TRBJ1-4; 7 bases match TRBD1. CDR3 in amino acids: CASSRTGRSALNEKLFF. CDR3 coding DNA: TGTGCCAGCAGCCGGACAGGAAGGTCCGCCTTAAATGAAAAACTGTTTTTT. The full variable domain, completed using reference TRBV7-9 and TRBJ1-4, is DTGVSQNPRHKITKRGQNVTFRCDPISEHNRLYWYRQTLGQGPEFLTYFQNEAQLEKSRLLSDRFSAERPKGSFSTLEIQRTEQGDSAMYLCASSRTGRSALNEKLFFGSGTQLSVL.